This TCR beta chain was captured by sequencing in a study of T cells in Graves' hyperthyroidism and ophthalmopathy. Regarding the study as a whole: The majority of expanded thyroid clonotypes above 0.001 also appeared in blood. Ophthalmopathy cases were set apart from stable hyperthyroidism by a 13 V-J model.

Germline V gives CDR1 LNHNV, CDR2 YYDKDF (reference sequence). The CDR3 length is 12 residues. Trimming removed 1 base at V and 11 bases at J, with 11 bases between. Notes on this clonotype: The antigen is undetermined.

It was RNA transcripts that yielded the amplified TCR beta CDR3 regions. Researchers ran a first-round RT-PCR on the TCR CDR3 using the HTBI primer set. TCRdb called the multiplex PCR reads again in MiXCR, with one record for every CDR3 protein. The sample includes roughly 800,000 distinct CDR3 sequences, 38% of them seen just once. Uncontrolled infection, other autoimmune disease, pregnancy or lactation barred patients from enrollment. Diagnoses were made from clinical symptoms, serum measures (thyroxine and TRAb), thyroid ultrasound and orbital computed tomography. The clonotype comes from a man aged 18 to 29 with Graves' hyperthyroidism. Sequencing was carried out using blood. The J gene is TRBJ1-1, the V gene TRBV15; D gene uncertain. CDR3 residues: CATSRVSEQAFF. The CDR3, as DNA: TGTGCCACCAGCAGAGTTTCTGAGCAGGCTTTCTTT.